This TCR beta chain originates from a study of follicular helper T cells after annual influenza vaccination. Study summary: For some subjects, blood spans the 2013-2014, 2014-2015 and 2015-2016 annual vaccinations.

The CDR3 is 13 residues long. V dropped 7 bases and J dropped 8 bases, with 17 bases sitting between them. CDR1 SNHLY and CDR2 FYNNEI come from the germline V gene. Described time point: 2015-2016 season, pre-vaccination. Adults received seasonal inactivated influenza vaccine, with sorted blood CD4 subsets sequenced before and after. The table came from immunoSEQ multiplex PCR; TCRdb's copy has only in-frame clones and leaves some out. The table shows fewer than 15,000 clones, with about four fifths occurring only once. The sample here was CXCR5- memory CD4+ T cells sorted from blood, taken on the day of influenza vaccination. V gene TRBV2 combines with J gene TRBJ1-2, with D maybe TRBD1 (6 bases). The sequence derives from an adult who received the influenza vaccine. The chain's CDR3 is CASTKFDRKGYTF. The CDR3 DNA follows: TGTGCCAGCACCAAGTTTGACAGGAAAGGCTACACCTTC.